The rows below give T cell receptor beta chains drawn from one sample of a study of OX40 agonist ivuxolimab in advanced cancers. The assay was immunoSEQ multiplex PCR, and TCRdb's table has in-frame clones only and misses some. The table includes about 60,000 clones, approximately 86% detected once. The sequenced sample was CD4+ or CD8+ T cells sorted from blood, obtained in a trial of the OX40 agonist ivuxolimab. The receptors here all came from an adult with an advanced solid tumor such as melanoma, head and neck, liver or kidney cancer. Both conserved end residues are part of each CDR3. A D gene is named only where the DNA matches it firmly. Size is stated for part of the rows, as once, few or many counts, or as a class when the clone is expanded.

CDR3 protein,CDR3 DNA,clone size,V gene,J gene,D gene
CASSVRVTEAFF,TGTGCCAGCAGTGTCAGGGTCACTGAAGCTTTCTTT,-,TRBV28,TRBJ1-1,-
CASSPPGDNSPLHF,TGTGCCAGCAGTCCTCCGGGAGACAATTCACCCCTCCACTTT,-,TRBV2,TRBJ1-6,-
CASSIPSGGQETQYF,TGTGCCAGTAGTATACCCAGCGGGGGACAAGAGACCCAGTACTTC,-,TRBV19,TRBJ2-5,TRBD2
CASSRDRASYEQYF,TGTGCCAGCAGCCGGGACAGGGCCTCCTACGAGCAGTACTTC,-,TRBV7-2,TRBJ2-7,TRBD1
CASSTQFSGANVLTF,TGTGCCAGCAGCACCCAGTTCTCTGGGGCCAACGTCCTGACTTTC,-,TRBV7-8,TRBJ2-6,-
CASRGGASYGYTF,TGTGCCAGCCGAGGGGGCGCGAGCTATGGCTACACCTTC,-,TRBV28,TRBJ1-2,TRBD1
CASSPGTGGTDTQYF,TGTGCCAGCTCACCTGGGACAGGGGGGACAGATACGCAGTATTTT,-,TRBV18,TRBJ2-3,TRBD1
CASSKEGGSADTQYF,TGTGCCAGCAGTAAAGAGGGGGGTAGTGCAGATACGCAGTATTTT,-,TRBV2,TRBJ2-3,-
CAWGPGGGWTDTQYF,TGTGCCTGGGGGCCCGGCGGGGGGTGGACAGATACGCAGTATTTT,-,TRBV30,TRBJ2-3,TRBD2
CASSPFDLGEETQYF,TGTGCCAGCAGCCCCTTCGATTTGGGAGAAGAGACCCAGTACTTC,-,TRBV7-8,TRBJ2-5,-
CASSLAPSGQGGINYGYTF,TGTGCCAGCAGTTTGGCCCCCTCGGGACAGGGGGGGATTAACTATGGCTACACCTTC,-,TRBV28,TRBJ1-2,TRBD1
CASRGQPPSGNTIYF,TGTGCCAGCAGAGGACAGCCACCATCTGGAAACACCATATATTTT,-,TRBV6-1,TRBJ1-3,-
CASSYTPGQGNSPLHF,TGTGCCAGCAGTTACACGCCGGGACAGGGAAATTCACCCCTCCACTTT,-,TRBV6-6,TRBJ1-6,TRBD1
CASSGGLFYSVSSTDTQYF,TGTGCCAGCAGTGGGGGGCTGTTTTACAGCGTCAGTAGCACAGATACGCAGTATTTT,-,TRBV6-1,TRBJ2-3,-
CASRPGQGNSNEQFF,TGTGCCAGCAGACCCGGACAGGGGAACTCCAATGAGCAGTTCTTC,-,TRBV6-6,TRBJ2-1,TRBD1
CAWSVGISGANVLTF,TGTGCCTGGAGTGTAGGAATCTCTGGGGCCAACGTCCTGACTTTC,-,TRBV30,TRBJ2-6,-
CASSLVQVKGDTQYF,TGTGCCAGCAGCTTGGTCCAGGTCAAGGGAGATACGCAGTATTTT,-,TRBV5-6,TRBJ2-3,-
CATANPGQCFHPNTGELFF,TGCGCCACCGCGAACCCGGGACAGTGTTTCCACCCGAACACCGGGGAGCTGTTTTTT,-,TRBV10-1,TRBJ2-2,TRBD1
CASSSAGGGSGELFF,TGTGCCAGCTCATCAGCAGGGGGCGGATCCGGGGAGCTGTTTTTT,-,TRBV18,TRBJ2-2,TRBD1
CASSLNHRDSQETQYF,TGCGCCAGCAGCTTAAACCACCGGGACAGCCAAGAGACCCAGTACTTC,-,TRBV5-1,TRBJ2-5,TRBD1
CASSTGTPGNTIYF,TGCGCCAGCAGCACCGGGACTCCTGGAAACACCATATATTTT,-,TRBV5-1,TRBJ1-3,-
CASSLGDTFYGYTF,TGTGCCAGCAGTTTAGGGGACACATTCTATGGCTACACCTTC,-,TRBV28,TRBJ1-2,-
CASSSSGTRNSPLHF,TGCGCCAGCAGCTCCTCCGGGACAAGAAATTCACCCCTCCACTTT,-,TRBV5-1,TRBJ1-6,-
CASSLLSLGEQYF,TGTGCCAGCAGTTTACTCTCTCTCGGGGAGCAGTACTTC,-,TRBV28,TRBJ2-7,-
CASSPGQVRQPQHF,TGTGCCAGCAGCCCCGGACAGGTGAGGCAGCCCCAGCATTTT,-,TRBV7-8,TRBJ1-5,TRBD1
CASSENVDQPQHF,TGTGCCAGCAGTGAGAATGTTGATCAGCCCCAGCATTTT,-,TRBV6-1,TRBJ1-5,-
CASSLTSGRNEQFF,TGTGCCAGCAGCCTTACTAGCGGGAGGAATGAGCAGTTCTTC,-,TRBV7-9,TRBJ2-1,TRBD2
CASSWDNNQPQHF,TGTGCCAGCAGCTGGGACAACAATCAGCCCCAGCATTTT,once,TRBV6-6,TRBJ1-5,-
CASSLFQGPGSNQPQHF,TGTGCCAGCAGCTTATTCCAGGGGCCGGGGAGCAATCAGCCCCAGCATTTT,-,TRBV7-2,TRBJ1-5,-
CASTGASSTDTQYF,TGTGCCAGCACGGGCGCCTCTAGCACAGATACGCAGTATTTT,-,TRBV11-2,TRBJ2-3,-
CASSPSASSYEQYF,TGTGCCAGCAGCCCCTCTGCATCATCCTACGAGCAGTACTTC,-,TRBV11-3,TRBJ2-7,-
CAWSVLGGPGNEQFF,TGTGCCTGGAGTGTACTGGGAGGCCCTGGCAATGAGCAGTTCTTC,-,TRBV30,TRBJ2-1,-
CSAPQTQYF,TGCAGTGCTCCCCAGACCCAGTACTTC,few,TRBV20-1,TRBJ2-5,-
CATSRDRSGEGGQYF,TGTGCCACCAGCAGAGACAGGTCAGGAGAGGGAGGCCAGTACTTC,few,TRBV15,TRBJ2-5,-
CASSPLMGAVGQPQHF,TGTGCCAGCAGCCCCCTGATGGGGGCGGTAGGGCAGCCCCAGCATTTT,-,TRBV7-2,TRBJ1-5,-
CSVLGQGAVGETQYF,TGCAGCGTTCTCGGACAGGGGGCTGTTGGAGAGACCCAGTACTTC,-,TRBV29-1,TRBJ2-5,TRBD1
CASSLAWPKRIHTEAFF,TGTGCCAGCAGTTTAGCATGGCCGAAGAGGATCCACACTGAAGCTTTCTTT,-,TRBV28,TRBJ1-1,-
CASSPSVSIDEKLFF,TGTGCCAGCAGTCCCAGCGTCTCCATAGATGAAAAACTGTTTTTT,-,TRBV28,TRBJ1-4,-
CASSLTENYGYTF,TGTGCCAGCAGCTTGACAGAGAACTATGGCTACACCTTC,-,TRBV7-2,TRBJ1-2,-
CASSQEWGAGANVLTF,TGTGCCAGCAGCCAAGAATGGGGGGCTGGGGCCAACGTCCTGACTTTC,-,TRBV5-5,TRBJ2-6,-
CASSRVQGTKNEQFF,TGTGCCAGCTCACGGGTCCAAGGTACCAAAAATGAGCAGTTCTTC,once,TRBV18,TRBJ2-1,-
CASSPGLSGELFF,TGTGCCAGCAGCCCAGGACTTTCCGGGGAGCTGTTTTTT,-,TRBV7-9,TRBJ2-2,-
CASSLDRVVTEAFF,TGTGCCAGCAGTCTTGACAGGGTAGTCACTGAAGCTTTCTTT,-,TRBV6-5,TRBJ1-1,TRBD1
CASSSESETQYF,TGTGCCAGCAGCTCCGAGTCGGAGACCCAGTACTTC,-,TRBV9,TRBJ2-5,-
CASSSSRQGGGYTF,TGTGCCAGCAGTTCTTCCCGACAGGGAGGTGGCTACACCTTC,-,TRBV2,TRBJ1-2,TRBD1
CASSERGQGYEQYF,TGTGCCAGCAGTGAACGGGGCCAGGGGTACGAGCAGTACTTC,once,TRBV2,TRBJ2-7,-
CASCPAYSNQPQHF,TGTGCCAGCTGCCCAGCTTATAGCAATCAGCCCCAGCATTTT,once,TRBV6-5,TRBJ1-5,-
CASSRKTGTSLVVFF,TGTGCCAGCAGCCGTAAGACAGGGACGAGCCTAGTTGTGTTCTTC,-,TRBV7-9,TRBJ2-1,TRBD1
CASSLAPLEGTDTQYF,TGTGCCAGCAGCTTAGCCCCACTAGAAGGCACAGATACGCAGTATTTT,-,TRBV7-6,TRBJ2-3,-
CSVEDPSREETQYF,TGCAGCGTTGAAGACCCCAGCAGGGAGGAGACCCAGTACTTC,-,TRBV29-1,TRBJ2-5,-
CASSPLGREGLGELFF,TGTGCCAGCAGCCCCCTCGGGCGGGAGGGCCTCGGGGAGCTGTTTTTT,few,TRBV14,TRBJ2-2,TRBD2